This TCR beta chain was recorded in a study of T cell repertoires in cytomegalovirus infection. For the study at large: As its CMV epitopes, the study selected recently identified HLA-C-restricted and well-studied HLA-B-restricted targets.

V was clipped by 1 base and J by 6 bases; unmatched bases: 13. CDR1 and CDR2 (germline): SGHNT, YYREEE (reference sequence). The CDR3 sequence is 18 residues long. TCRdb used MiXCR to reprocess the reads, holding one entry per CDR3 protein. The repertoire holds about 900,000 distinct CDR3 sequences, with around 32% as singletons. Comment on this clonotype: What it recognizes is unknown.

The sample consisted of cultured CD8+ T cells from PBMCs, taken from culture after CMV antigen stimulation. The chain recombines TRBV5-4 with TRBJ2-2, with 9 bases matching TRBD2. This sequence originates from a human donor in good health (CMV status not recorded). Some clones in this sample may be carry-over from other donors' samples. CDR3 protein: CASSLHLTSGPGAGELFF. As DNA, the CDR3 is TGTGCCAGCAGCTTGCACCTGACTAGCGGCCCTGGGGCCGGGGAGCTGTTTTTT.